Sequencing of this T cell receptor beta chain was carried out in a study of blood T cell repertoires in COVID-19. Authors' analysis steps: Scientists estimated how many nucleated cells there were by amplifying reference gene primers. Sequenced by immunoSEQ multiplex PCR; TCRdb stores in-frame clones only, minus some. The DNA gave D and trimming, while V, J and clone size come from that table. The table lists approximately 120,000 clones, approximately 80% of them singletons. CDR3 length: 14 residues. The germline V and J ends were trimmed by 6 bases and 0 bases, with 9 bases remaining between them. Germline loops: CDR1 MNHEY, CDR2 SMNVEV (reference sequence).

The chain recombines TRBV27 with TRBJ1-3; D is unclear. Sequencing was carried out using peripheral blood. This sequence was found in a human donor in a cohort sampled during active COVID-19. CDR3: CASSSGNSGNTIYF. The CDR3 DNA reads TGTGCCAGCAGCTCGGGGAACTCTGGAAACACCATATATTTT.